Presented here are 6 T cell receptor beta chains from one specimen sequenced in a study of cytomegalovirus exposure and HLA in healthy donors. Use of 60 Vbeta and 13 Jbeta primers characterized the PCR. Only in-frame clones appear in the TCRdb table, and some are missing; sequencing was by immunoSEQ multiplex PCR. The sample consists of 100,000 to 150,000 clones, approximately 72% of them appearing once. Sequenced: PBMCs. The receptor source for this set is a man younger than 35 in good health and CMV-seronegative.

This chain's CDR3 is CASSSSSYEQYF. The CDR3 coding sequence is TGTGCCAGTAGTTCGAGCTCCTACGAGCAGTACTTC. V usage is TRBV19 and J usage is TRBJ2-7; D not certain. V shed 5 bases and J shed 0 bases, with 5 bases lying between them. CDR3 length equals 12 residues. The germline V gene has CDR1 LNHDA and CDR2 SQIVND (reference sequence).

The chain's CDR3 is CASSGIGQGVTGELFF. The CDR3 DNA reads TGCGCCAGCAGCGGAATCGGACAGGGGGTCACCGGGGAGCTGTTTTTT. This rearrangement joins TRBV5-1 to TRBJ2-2, with 10 bases that match TRBD1. The CDR3 is 16 amino acids. V shed 4 bases, J shed 4 bases, and the junction held 7 bases outside the gene matches. CDR1 and CDR2 from the germline V gene are SGHRS and YFSETQ. The whole variable domain, filled in from reference TRBV5-1 and TRBJ2-2, reads KAGVTQTPRYLIKTRGQQVTLSCSPISGHRSVSWYQQTPGQGLQFLFEYFSETQRNKGNFPGRFSGRQFSNSRSEMNVSTLELGDSALYLCASSGIGQGVTGELFFGEGSRLTVL.

The CDR3: CASSPAGQGLDEQYF. Written as DNA, the CDR3 is TGTGCCAGCAGCCCAGCCGGACAGGGGTTGGACGAGCAGTACTTC. V is TRBV6-5 and J is TRBJ2-5; TRBD1 agrees at 9 bases. The end of the DNA fits TRBJ2-7 better, so the J call may be wrong. The CDR3 runs to 15 residues. Germline-derived CDR1 and CDR2 are MNHEY and SVGAGI.

The CDR3 here is CASSLGLAANKNIQYF. The DNA for the CDR3 is TGTGCCAGCTCACTTGGACTAGCGGCAAACAAAAACATTCAGTACTTC. This chain joins TRBV18 and TRBJ2-4; 10 positions agree with TRBD2. The CDR3 extends over 16 amino acids. Trimming removed 4 bases from V and 3 bases from J; junction bases left unmatched: 6. In germline, CDR1 is KGHSH, CDR2 LQKENI.

The sample holds one count of this clone. The V gene is TRBV7-9, the J gene TRBJ1-4; a weak D match, TRBD1 (6 bases). CDR3 size: 12 residues. CDR1 is SEHNR, CDR2 FQNEAQ, per germline (reference sequence). Trimming stripped 7 bases from V and 10 bases from J, with 13 bases between. DNA of the CDR3: TGTGCCAGCACTGAGGGGGATACAAAACTGTTTTTT. Amino acids: CASTEGDTKLFF.

The CDR3 DNA reads TGCAGCGTTGGTCTTTCCTACACCGGGGAGCTGTTTTTT. Its protein product is CSVGLSYTGELFF. The genes are TRBV29-1 and TRBJ2-2; no definite D call. Germline V gene lookup returns CDR1 SQVTM and CDR2 ANQGSEA. The CDR3 sequence is 13 residues long. Deletions cut 4 bases from V and 3 bases from J, with 9 bases between.